The TCR beta chain under discussion was sequenced for a study of monozygotic twins with inflammatory bowel disease. Study-level points and caveats: There was no way to distinguish the different T cell subtypes.

The CDR3 length is 16 residues. Concerning this clonotype itself: The antigen is not known.

UMIs bearing a 6-nucleotide sample barcode were added through template switching. After re-calling the 5' RACE reads, TCRdb lists one entry per CDR3 protein, DNA absent. The sample data list 350,000 to 550,000 distinct CDR3 sequences. The sample taken for sequencing was blood. The receptor's source is a human donor with ulcerative colitis or Crohn's disease, or a healthy co-twin of an affected twin (not recorded which). This chain uses TRBV12-3 or TRBV12-4 with TRBJ2-2; TCRdb names TRBD1, which stays unverified in the absence of DNA. This CDR3 is CASRGGTEVNTGELFF.